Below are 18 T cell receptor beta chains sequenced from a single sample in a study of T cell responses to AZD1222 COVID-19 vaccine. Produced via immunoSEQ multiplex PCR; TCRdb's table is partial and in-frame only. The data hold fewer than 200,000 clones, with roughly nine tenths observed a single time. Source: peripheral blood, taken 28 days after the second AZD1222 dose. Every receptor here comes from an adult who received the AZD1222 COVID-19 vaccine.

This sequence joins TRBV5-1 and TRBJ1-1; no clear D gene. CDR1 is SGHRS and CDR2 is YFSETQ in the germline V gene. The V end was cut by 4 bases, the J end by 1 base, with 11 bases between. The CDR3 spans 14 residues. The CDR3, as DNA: TGCGCCAGCAGCCTTCGGACGGGGAACACTGAAGCTTTCTTT. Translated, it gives CASSLRTGNTEAFF.

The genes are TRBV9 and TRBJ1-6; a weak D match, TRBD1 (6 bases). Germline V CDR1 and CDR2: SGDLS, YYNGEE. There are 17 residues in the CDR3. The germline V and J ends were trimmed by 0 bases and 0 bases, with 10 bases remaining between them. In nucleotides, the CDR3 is TGTGCCAGCAGCGTAGACCCCAGGGGCTCCTATAATTCACCCCTCCACTTT. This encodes CASSVDPRGSYNSPLHF.

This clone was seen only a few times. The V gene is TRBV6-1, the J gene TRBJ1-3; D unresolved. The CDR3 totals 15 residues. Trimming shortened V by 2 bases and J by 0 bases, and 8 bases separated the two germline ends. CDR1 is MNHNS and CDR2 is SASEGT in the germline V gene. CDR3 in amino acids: CASSEKPSSGNTIYF. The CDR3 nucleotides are TGTGCCAGCAGTGAAAAACCCTCCTCTGGAAACACCATATATTTT.

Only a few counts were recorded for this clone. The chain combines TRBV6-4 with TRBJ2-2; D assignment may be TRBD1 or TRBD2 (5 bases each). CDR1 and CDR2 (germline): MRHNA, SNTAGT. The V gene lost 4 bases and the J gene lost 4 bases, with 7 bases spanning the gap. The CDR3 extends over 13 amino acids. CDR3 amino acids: CASSAGTTGELFF. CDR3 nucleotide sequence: TGTGCCAGCAGTGCCGGGACCACCGGGGAGCTGTTTTTT.

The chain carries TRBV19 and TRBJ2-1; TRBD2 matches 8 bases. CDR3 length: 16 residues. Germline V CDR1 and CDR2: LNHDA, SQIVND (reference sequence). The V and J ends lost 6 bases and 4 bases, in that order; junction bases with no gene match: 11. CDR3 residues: CASSPERGSLYNEQFF. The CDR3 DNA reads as TGTGCCAGTAGCCCCGAGCGGGGGAGCCTTTACAATGAGCAGTTCTTC.

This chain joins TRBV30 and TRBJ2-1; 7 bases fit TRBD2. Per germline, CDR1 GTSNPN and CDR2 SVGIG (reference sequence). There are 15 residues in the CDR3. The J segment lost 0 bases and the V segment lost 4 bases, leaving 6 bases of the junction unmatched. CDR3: CAWIERGSSYNEQFF. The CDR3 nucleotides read TGTGCCTGGATTGAGCGGGGCAGCTCCTACAATGAGCAGTTCTTC.

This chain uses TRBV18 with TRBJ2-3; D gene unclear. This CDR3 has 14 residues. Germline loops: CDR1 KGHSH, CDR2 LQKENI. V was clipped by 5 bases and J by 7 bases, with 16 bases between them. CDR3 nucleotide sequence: TGTGCCAGCTCATCCTTTGACTCCTTAAATACGCAGTATTTT. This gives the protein CASSSFDSLNTQYF.

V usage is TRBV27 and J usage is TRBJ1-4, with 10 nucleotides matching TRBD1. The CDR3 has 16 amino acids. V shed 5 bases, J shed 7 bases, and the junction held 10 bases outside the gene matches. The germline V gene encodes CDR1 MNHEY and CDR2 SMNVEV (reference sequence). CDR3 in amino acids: CASSPRTGGTGEKLFF. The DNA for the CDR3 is TGTGCCAGCAGTCCCCGGACAGGGGGGACCGGTGAAAAACTGTTTTTT.

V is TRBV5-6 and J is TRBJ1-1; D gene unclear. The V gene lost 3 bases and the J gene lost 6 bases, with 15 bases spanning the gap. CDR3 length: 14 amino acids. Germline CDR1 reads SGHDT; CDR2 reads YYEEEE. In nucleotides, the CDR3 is TGTGCCAGCAGCTCTCCTTCCGGATGGGCTGAAGCTTTCTTT. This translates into CASSSPSGWAEAFF.

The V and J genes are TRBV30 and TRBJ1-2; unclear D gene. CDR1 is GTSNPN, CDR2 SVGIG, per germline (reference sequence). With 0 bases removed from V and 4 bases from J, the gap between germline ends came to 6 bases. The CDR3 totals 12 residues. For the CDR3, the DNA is TGTGCCTGGAGTGTAAACCCCTATGGCTACACCTTC. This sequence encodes CAWSVNPYGYTF.

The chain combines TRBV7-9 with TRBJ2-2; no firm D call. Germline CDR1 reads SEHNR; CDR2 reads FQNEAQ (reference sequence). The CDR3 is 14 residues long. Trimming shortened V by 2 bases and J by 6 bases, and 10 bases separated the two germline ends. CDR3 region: CASSLTGGAGELFF. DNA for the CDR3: TGTGCCAGCAGCTTAACCGGTGGGGCCGGGGAGCTGTTTTTT.

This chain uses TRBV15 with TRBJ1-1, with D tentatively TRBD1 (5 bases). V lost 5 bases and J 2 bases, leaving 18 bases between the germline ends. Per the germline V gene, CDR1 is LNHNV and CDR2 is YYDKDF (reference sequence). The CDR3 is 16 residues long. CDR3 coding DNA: TGTGCCACCAGCGGTGGATGGGGGTACAAAAACACTGAAGCTTTCTTT. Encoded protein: CATSGGWGYKNTEAFF.

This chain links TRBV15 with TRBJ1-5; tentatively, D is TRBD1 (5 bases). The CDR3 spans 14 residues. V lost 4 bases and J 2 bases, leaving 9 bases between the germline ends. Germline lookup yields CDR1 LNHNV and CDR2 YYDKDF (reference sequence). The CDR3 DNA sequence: TGTGCCACCAGCACCAGGGTTGGCAATCAGCCCCAGCATTTT. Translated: CATSTRVGNQPQHF.

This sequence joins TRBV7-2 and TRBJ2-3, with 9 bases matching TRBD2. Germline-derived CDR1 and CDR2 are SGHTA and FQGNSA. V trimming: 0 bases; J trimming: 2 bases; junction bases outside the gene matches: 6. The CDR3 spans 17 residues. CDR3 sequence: CASSLASTSGATDTQYF. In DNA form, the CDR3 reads TGTGCCAGCAGCTTAGCGTCGACTAGCGGTGCCACAGATACGCAGTATTTT.

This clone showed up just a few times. The CDR3 reads CASSQGWGQFNQPQHF. In nucleotides, the CDR3 is TGCGCCAGCAGCCAAGGGTGGGGACAGTTCAATCAGCCCCAGCATTTT. The rearrangement links TRBV4-1 to TRBJ1-5, with TRBD1 matching 7 bases. Unmatched junction bases numbered 6, after V lost 1 base and J lost 3 bases. Germline V gives CDR1 MGHRA, CDR2 YSYEKL. The CDR3 is made up of 16 amino acids.

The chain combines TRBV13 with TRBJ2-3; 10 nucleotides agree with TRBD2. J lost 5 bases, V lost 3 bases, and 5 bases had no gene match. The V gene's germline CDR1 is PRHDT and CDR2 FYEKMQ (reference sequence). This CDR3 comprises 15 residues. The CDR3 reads CASSLPGLAKDTQYF. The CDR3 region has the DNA TGTGCCAGCAGCTTGCCGGGACTAGCGAAAGATACGCAGTATTTT.

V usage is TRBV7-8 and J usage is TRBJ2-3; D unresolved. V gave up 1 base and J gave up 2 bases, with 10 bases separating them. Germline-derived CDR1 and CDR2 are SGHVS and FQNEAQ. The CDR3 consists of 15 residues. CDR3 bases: TGTGCCAGCAGCTTAGGAGCCAGGACCACAGATACGCAGTATTTT. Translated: CASSLGARTTDTQYF.

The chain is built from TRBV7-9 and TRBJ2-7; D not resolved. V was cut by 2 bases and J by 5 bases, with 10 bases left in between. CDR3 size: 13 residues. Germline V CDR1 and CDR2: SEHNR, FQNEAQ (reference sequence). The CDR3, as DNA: TGTGCCAGCAGCTTAACCCAGACCCACGAGCAGTACTTC. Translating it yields CASSLTQTHEQYF.